The rows below give T cell receptor beta chains drawn from one sample of a study of PD-1 blockade in classical Hodgkin lymphoma. Using immunoSEQ multiplex PCR, the repertoire was profiled, and TCRdb retains in-frame clones only, with some absent. The sample consists of around 26,000 clones, roughly 80% of them appearing once. This material consisted of CD4+ T cells from blood, taken before the fourth cycle of nivolumab. The receptors originated from a human donor with classical Hodgkin lymphoma. Each CDR3 is given with its conserved first and last residue. Fields, in order: J gene, V gene, D gene, clone size, CDR3 protein, CDR3 DNA. A D gene is named only where the DNA matches it firmly. The listing skips clone size in some rows; elsewhere it reads once, few, many or a size class.

j_call: TRBJ1-5
v_call: TRBV7-2
d_call: .
clone_size: .
cdr3_aa: CASEGEARGQPQHF
cdr3_nt: TGTGCCAGCGAGGGAGAGGCGCGGGGTCAGCCCCAGCATTTT

j_call: TRBJ1-1
v_call: TRBV5-1
d_call: .
clone_size: .
cdr3_aa: CASSLRGKAEAFF
cdr3_nt: TGCGCCAGCAGCTTGAGGGGGAAGGCTGAAGCTTTCTTT

j_call: TRBJ2-1
v_call: TRBV10-3
d_call: .
clone_size: once
cdr3_aa: CAISESTLGTGLYNEQFF
cdr3_nt: TGTGCCATCAGTGAGTCGACTCTGGGTACGGGGTTATACAATGAGCAGTTCTTC

j_call: TRBJ2-2
v_call: TRBV7-2
d_call: .
clone_size: .
cdr3_aa: CASSSSSRPTGELFF
cdr3_nt: TGTGCCAGCAGCTCATCCTCAAGGCCCACCGGGGAGCTGTTTTTT

j_call: TRBJ1-1
v_call: TRBV10-3
d_call: .
clone_size: .
cdr3_aa: CAINREGNTEAFF
cdr3_nt: TGTGCCATCAACCGAGAGGGGAACACTGAAGCTTTCTTT

j_call: TRBJ2-7
v_call: TRBV15
d_call: .
clone_size: .
cdr3_aa: CATRRGDHEQYF
cdr3_nt: TGTGCCACCAGGAGGGGGGACCACGAGCAGTACTTC

j_call: TRBJ2-2
v_call: TRBV18
d_call: .
clone_size: .
cdr3_aa: CASSPPNTGELFF
cdr3_nt: TGTGCCAGCTCACCACCAAACACCGGGGAGCTGTTTTTT

j_call: TRBJ2-7
v_call: TRBV4-3
d_call: .
clone_size: .
cdr3_aa: CASSQDSPGIYEQYF
cdr3_nt: TGCGCCAGCAGCCAAGATTCACCCGGTATCTACGAGCAGTACTTC

j_call: TRBJ1-5
v_call: TRBV7-8
d_call: .
clone_size: .
cdr3_aa: CASSSRGDVGDQPQHF
cdr3_nt: TGTGCCAGCAGCTCAAGGGGGGACGTGGGAGATCAGCCCCAGCATTTT

j_call: TRBJ2-3
v_call: TRBV6-8
d_call: TRBD1
clone_size: few
cdr3_aa: CASLRETGPYPDTQYF
cdr3_nt: TGTGCCAGCCTACGTGAGACAGGGCCCTATCCAGATACGCAGTATTTT

j_call: TRBJ1-2
v_call: TRBV5-1
d_call: .
clone_size: few
cdr3_aa: CASSPSGEGYTF
cdr3_nt: TGCGCCAGCAGCCCCTCGGGGGAAGGCTACACCTTC

j_call: TRBJ1-1
v_call: TRBV5-1
d_call: .
clone_size: .
cdr3_aa: CASRLGGDTEAFF
cdr3_nt: TGCGCCAGCAGACTCGGGGGGGACACTGAAGCTTTCTTT

j_call: TRBJ1-5
v_call: TRBV7-8
d_call: .
clone_size: .
cdr3_aa: CASSLNGGGNQPQHF
cdr3_nt: TGTGCCAGCAGCTTAAACGGGGGGGGCAATCAGCCCCAGCATTTT

j_call: TRBJ1-1
v_call: TRBV5-6
d_call: .
clone_size: .
cdr3_aa: CASSLALRGGGTEAFF
cdr3_nt: TGTGCCAGCAGCTTGGCCTTGAGGGGAGGGGGCACTGAAGCTTTCTTT

j_call: TRBJ2-1
v_call: TRBV9
d_call: TRBD2
clone_size: .
cdr3_aa: CASSAGTSGVITKSYNEQFF
cdr3_nt: TGTGCCAGCAGCGCCGGGACTAGCGGGGTTATTACTAAATCCTACAATGAGCAGTTCTTC

j_call: TRBJ2-5
v_call: TRBV7-2
d_call: .
clone_size: .
cdr3_aa: CASSQYRGGETQYF
cdr3_nt: TGTGCCAGCAGCCAGTACAGGGGGGGAGAGACCCAGTACTTC

j_call: TRBJ1-2
v_call: TRBV7-8
d_call: .
clone_size: few
cdr3_aa: CASSLDLAQGYGYTF
cdr3_nt: TGTGCCAGCAGCTTAGATCTAGCACAGGGCTATGGCTACACCTTC

j_call: TRBJ1-4
v_call: TRBV9
d_call: .
clone_size: .
cdr3_aa: CASSPSPQGLREGLFF
cdr3_nt: TGTGCCAGCAGCCCTTCTCCTCAGGGACTTCGGGAGGGACTGTTTTTT

j_call: TRBJ2-1
v_call: TRBV29-1
d_call: TRBD2
clone_size: .
cdr3_aa: CSVEFWGGSYNEQFF
cdr3_nt: TGCAGCGTTGAGTTTTGGGGGGGAAGCTACAATGAGCAGTTCTTC

j_call: TRBJ1-2
v_call: TRBV19
d_call: TRBD1
clone_size: .
cdr3_aa: CASSTRTGGLYGYTF
cdr3_nt: TGTGCCAGTAGTACAAGGACAGGGGGCCTCTATGGCTACACCTTC

j_call: TRBJ2-3
v_call: TRBV5-1
d_call: TRBD2
clone_size: .
cdr3_aa: CASSFSGGADTQYF
cdr3_nt: TGCGCCAGCTCCTTTAGCGGGGGGGCAGATACGCAGTATTTT

j_call: TRBJ2-1
v_call: TRBV4-2
d_call: TRBD1
clone_size: few
cdr3_aa: CASSLLTGTGLNEQFF
cdr3_nt: TGTGCCAGCAGCCTACTAACCGGGACAGGGTTGAATGAGCAGTTCTTC

j_call: TRBJ2-5
v_call: TRBV2
d_call: TRBD2
clone_size: once
cdr3_aa: CASSEDRGGWETQYF
cdr3_nt: TGTGCCAGCAGTGAGGATCGGGGGGGCTGGGAGACCCAGTACTTC

j_call: TRBJ2-1
v_call: TRBV6-5
d_call: .
clone_size: few
cdr3_aa: CASKRADNEQFF
cdr3_nt: TGTGCCAGCAAGAGGGCAGACAATGAGCAGTTCTTC

j_call: TRBJ2-5
v_call: TRBV9
d_call: .
clone_size: .
cdr3_aa: CASSWGQAPETQYF
cdr3_nt: TGTGCCAGCAGCTGGGGGCAGGCCCCGGAGACCCAGTACTTC

j_call: TRBJ1-1
v_call: TRBV30
d_call: .
clone_size: .
cdr3_aa: CAWSVILLGPTEAFF
cdr3_nt: TGTGCCTGGAGTGTAATTTTATTAGGCCCCACTGAAGCTTTCTTT

j_call: TRBJ1-5
v_call: TRBV5-1
d_call: .
clone_size: .
cdr3_aa: CASSLAGKGNQPQHF
cdr3_nt: TGCGCCAGCAGCTTGGCCGGGAAGGGGAATCAGCCCCAGCATTTT

j_call: TRBJ1-2
v_call: TRBV9
d_call: .
clone_size: few
cdr3_aa: CASSVARGAYTF
cdr3_nt: TGTGCCAGCAGCGTAGCCCGGGGAGCGTACACCTTC

j_call: TRBJ2-1
v_call: TRBV6-5
d_call: TRBD2
clone_size: .
cdr3_aa: CASSYSGLAGHEQFF
cdr3_nt: TGTGCCAGCAGTTACTCAGGACTAGCGGGGCACGAGCAGTTCTTC

j_call: TRBJ1-5
v_call: TRBV18
d_call: .
clone_size: .
cdr3_aa: CASSPARDSNQPQHF
cdr3_nt: TGTGCCAGCTCACCAGCCCGGGACAGCAATCAGCCCCAGCATTTT

j_call: TRBJ2-2
v_call: TRBV5-1
d_call: .
clone_size: few
cdr3_aa: CASSAGSGSSGELFF
cdr3_nt: TGCGCCAGCAGCGCTGGTTCGGGGAGCTCCGGGGAGCTGTTTTTT

j_call: TRBJ2-1
v_call: TRBV15
d_call: .
clone_size: .
cdr3_aa: CATSRDFGQQFF
cdr3_nt: TGTGCCACCAGCAGAGATTTCGGTCAGCAGTTCTTC

j_call: TRBJ1-1
v_call: TRBV12-5
d_call: .
clone_size: .
cdr3_aa: CASGLTANTEAFF
cdr3_nt: TGTGCTAGTGGGTTGACAGCGAACACTGAAGCTTTCTTT

j_call: TRBJ2-1
v_call: TRBV6-6
d_call: .
clone_size: .
cdr3_aa: CASSTPANSEQFF
cdr3_nt: TGTGCCAGCAGTACCCCGGCGAACAGTGAGCAGTTCTTC

j_call: TRBJ1-2
v_call: TRBV29-1
d_call: .
clone_size: few
cdr3_aa: CSVGEVDYGYTF
cdr3_nt: TGCAGCGTTGGAGAGGTCGACTATGGCTACACCTTC

j_call: TRBJ2-7
v_call: TRBV28
d_call: .
clone_size: once
cdr3_aa: CASTREMGEQYF
cdr3_nt: TGTGCCAGCACCAGGGAAATGGGCGAGCAGTACTTC

j_call: TRBJ2-1
v_call: TRBV4-1
d_call: TRBD2
clone_size: .
cdr3_aa: CASSQDPSGGVVSYNEQFF
cdr3_nt: TGCGCCAGCAGCCAAGATCCTAGCGGGGGGGTCGTCTCCTACAATGAGCAGTTCTTC

j_call: TRBJ1-5
v_call: TRBV5-8
d_call: TRBD1
clone_size: .
cdr3_aa: CASRPTGVGNQPQHF
cdr3_nt: TGTGCCAGCAGACCGACAGGGGTGGGCAATCAGCCCCAGCATTTT

j_call: TRBJ2-7
v_call: TRBV2
d_call: .
clone_size: few
cdr3_aa: CASREDRGEQYF
cdr3_nt: TGTGCCAGCAGGGAGGACCGAGGGGAGCAGTACTTC

j_call: TRBJ1-1
v_call: TRBV6-6
d_call: .
clone_size: .
cdr3_aa: CASSYSNRNTEAFF
cdr3_nt: TGTGCCAGCAGTTACTCGAATCGGAACACTGAAGCTTTCTTT

j_call: TRBJ2-3
v_call: TRBV5-1
d_call: .
clone_size: .
cdr3_aa: CASSLDSSTDTQYF
cdr3_nt: TGCGCCAGCAGCTTGGACAGTAGCACAGATACGCAGTATTTT

j_call: TRBJ2-7
v_call: TRBV2
d_call: .
clone_size: once
cdr3_aa: CASRTGGHEQYF
cdr3_nt: TGTGCCAGCCGTACGGGGGGCCACGAGCAGTACTTC

j_call: TRBJ1-6
v_call: TRBV7-8
d_call: TRBD1
clone_size: .
cdr3_aa: CASSLETGFSPLHF
cdr3_nt: TGTGCCAGCAGCTTAGAGACAGGGTTTTCACCCCTCCACTTT

j_call: TRBJ2-6
v_call: TRBV7-3
d_call: .
clone_size: .
cdr3_aa: CASSPQPGANVLTF
cdr3_nt: TGTGCCAGCAGCCCCCAGCCGGGGGCCAACGTCCTGACTTTC

j_call: TRBJ2-5
v_call: TRBV7-9
d_call: TRBD2
clone_size: .
cdr3_aa: CASSSIAGGLETQYF
cdr3_nt: TGTGCCAGCAGCTCCATAGCGGGGGGCCTCGAGACCCAGTACTTC

j_call: TRBJ1-2
v_call: TRBV9
d_call: .
clone_size: .
cdr3_aa: CASSVRRDEGYTF
cdr3_nt: TGTGCCAGCAGCGTTAGACGGGATGAGGGCTACACCTTC

j_call: TRBJ2-5
v_call: TRBV5-1
d_call: .
clone_size: .
cdr3_aa: CASNSGEGETQYF
cdr3_nt: TGCGCCAGCAACTCAGGGGAGGGGGAGACCCAGTACTTC

j_call: TRBJ1-1
v_call: TRBV14
d_call: TRBD1
clone_size: .
cdr3_aa: CASSPLDRGLTEAFF
cdr3_nt: TGTGCCAGCAGCCCCTTGGACAGGGGGCTCACTGAAGCTTTCTTT

j_call: TRBJ1-2
v_call: TRBV15
d_call: TRBD1
clone_size: .
cdr3_aa: CATSTPPGQGGSYGYTF
cdr3_nt: TGTGCCACCAGCACTCCCCCGGGACAGGGAGGCAGCTATGGCTACACCTTC

j_call: TRBJ2-1
v_call: TRBV5-6
d_call: TRBD1
clone_size: .
cdr3_aa: CASSLIDRVSFNEQFF
cdr3_nt: TGTGCCAGCAGCTTGATTGACAGGGTGTCATTCAATGAGCAGTTCTTC

j_call: TRBJ1-1
v_call: TRBV5-1
d_call: .
clone_size: .
cdr3_aa: CASRPSLTVEAFF
cdr3_nt: TGCGCCAGCAGGCCCTCATTAACTGTTGAAGCTTTCTTT

j_call: TRBJ1-4
v_call: TRBV5-1
d_call: .
clone_size: .
cdr3_aa: CASSQGQNEKLFF
cdr3_nt: TGCGCCAGCAGCCAAGGACAGAATGAAAAACTGTTTTTT

j_call: TRBJ2-7
v_call: TRBV2
d_call: .
clone_size: .
cdr3_aa: CASNRDRLYEQYF
cdr3_nt: TGTGCCAGCAATAGGGACCGACTCTACGAGCAGTACTTC

j_call: TRBJ2-3
v_call: TRBV10-3
d_call: .
clone_size: .
cdr3_aa: CAIRPGDTDTQYF
cdr3_nt: TGTGCCATCAGGCCAGGGGACACAGATACGCAGTATTTT

j_call: TRBJ1-6
v_call: TRBV12-5
d_call: .
clone_size: once
cdr3_aa: CASGLGYNSPLHF
cdr3_nt: TGTGCTAGTGGTTTGGGGTATAATTCACCCCTCCACTTT

j_call: TRBJ2-3
v_call: TRBV5-4
d_call: .
clone_size: .
cdr3_aa: CASSLDGDTQYF
cdr3_nt: TGTGCCAGCAGCTTGGATGGGGATACGCAGTATTTT

j_call: TRBJ2-7
v_call: TRBV27
d_call: .
clone_size: once
cdr3_aa: CASSLAGSYEQYF
cdr3_nt: TGTGCCAGCAGTTTGGCCGGCTCCTACGAGCAGTACTTC

j_call: TRBJ2-7
v_call: TRBV11-3
d_call: TRBD1
clone_size: few
cdr3_aa: CASSLVRGQGRLYEQYF
cdr3_nt: TGTGCCAGCAGCTTAGTTCGAGGACAGGGCCGCCTCTACGAGCAGTACTTC

j_call: TRBJ1-6
v_call: TRBV7-2
d_call: .
clone_size: .
cdr3_aa: CASSFESPGNSPLHF
cdr3_nt: TGTGCCAGCAGCTTCGAGTCTCCCGGTAATTCACCCCTCCACTTT

j_call: TRBJ2-1
v_call: TRBV28
d_call: TRBD2
clone_size: .
cdr3_aa: CASSSQTSGGPSSYNEQFF
cdr3_nt: TGTGCCAGCAGTTCCCAGACTAGCGGGGGGCCGAGCTCCTACAATGAGCAGTTCTTC